One and the same sample provided the 23 T cell receptor beta chains below, sequenced in a study of cytomegalovirus exposure and HLA in healthy donors. Researchers ran the PCR with 60 Vbeta and 13 Jbeta primers. Assay used: immunoSEQ multiplex PCR; TCRdb lists only in-frame clones, some missing. The sample includes some 90,000 clones, around 80% of them seen just once. Sequencing was performed on PBMCs. Receptors were obtained from a male donor in good health and CMV-seropositive.

The genes are TRBV6-1 and TRBJ2-7; no clear D gene. The CDR3 totals 15 residues. V lost 1 base, J lost 2 bases, and 12 bases lay in between. Germline V gene data show CDR1 as MNHNS and CDR2 as SASEGT. The chain's CDR3 is CASSEVKLTTYEQYF. The DNA of the CDR3 is TGTGCCAGCAGTGAAGTGAAATTAACAACCTACGAGCAGTACTTC.

The gene calls are TRBV19 and TRBJ2-1; 8 bases map to TRBD1. The CDR3 runs 14 residues. V shed 7 bases, J shed 1 base, and the junction held 3 bases outside the gene matches. Germline V gene lookup returns CDR1 LNHDA and CDR2 SQIVND (reference sequence). Here the CDR3 DNA reads TGTGCCAGTAAGACAGGGGCTTCCTACAATGAGCAGTTCTTC. Protein: CASKTGASYNEQFF.

CDR3 nucleotide sequence: TGTGCCAGCAGGTTACCAGGGTCGTATAATTCACCCCTCCACTTT. This encodes CASRLPGSYNSPLHF. This chain uses TRBV28 with TRBJ1-6; TRBD1 is a possible D gene (5 bases). Trimming cost V 6 bases and J 4 bases, with 13 bases left between them. This CDR3 contains 15 residues. CDR1 is MDHEN and CDR2 is SYDVKM in the germline V gene.

The chain links TRBV7-2 to TRBJ2-7; 9 nucleotides match TRBD1. Germline assignment: CDR1 SGHTA and CDR2 FQGNSA. Trimming removed 4 bases from V and 3 bases from J; junction bases left unmatched: 4. CDR3 size: 14 residues. The CDR3 sequence: CASSWGQGVYEQYF. CDR3 coding DNA: TGTGCCAGCAGCTGGGGACAGGGAGTCTACGAGCAGTACTTC.

The count of this clone is one. The rearrangement uses TRBV29-1 and TRBJ2-7; D unclear. CDR1 is SQVTM and CDR2 is ANQGSEA in the germline V gene. The CDR3 spans 13 residues. V lost 4 bases, J lost 2 bases, and 12 bases lay in between. The CDR3 nucleotides are TGCAGCGTTGTCCAGACAATTACCTACGAGCAGTACTTC. Translating it yields CSVVQTITYEQYF.

The chain uses TRBV30 and TRBJ2-2; tentatively, D is TRBD2 (7 bases). The CDR3 loop spans 14 amino acids. With 4 bases removed from V and 0 bases from J, the gap between germline ends came to 9 bases. Per the germline V gene, CDR1 is GTSNPN and CDR2 is SVGIG (reference sequence). CDR3 sequence: CAWKGGANTGELFF. In nucleotides, the CDR3 is TGTGCCTGGAAGGGGGGGGCGAACACCGGGGAGCTGTTTTTT. The full variable domain, its missing parts supplied by reference TRBV30 and TRBJ2-2, is SQTIHQWPATLVQPVGSPLSLECTVEGTSNPNLYWYRQAAGRGLQLLFYSVGIGQISSEVPQNLSASRPQDRQFILSSKKLLLSDSGFYLCAWKGGANTGELFFGEGSRLTVL.

V and J are TRBV11-2 and TRBJ1-2; no definite D call. This CDR3 region has 11 residues. Trimming pared 4 bases from V and 7 bases from J, leaving 7 bases between. Looked up from germline, CDR1 is SGHAT and CDR2 is FQNNGV. As DNA, the CDR3 is TGTGCCAGCAGCTCAACATTTGGCTACACCTTC. It encodes CASSSTFGYTF.

The CDR3 protein is CASSLAGGPTDTQYF. Written as DNA, the CDR3 is TGTGCCAGCAGCTTAGCGGGGGGACCCACAGATACGCAGTATTTT. The rearrangement joins TRBV7-2 to TRBJ2-3; TRBD2 is a possible D gene (6 bases). CDR3 length equals 15 residues. The V and J ends lost 0 bases and 2 bases respectively, with 9 bases between them. Per germline, CDR1 SGHTA and CDR2 FQGNSA.

This clone was observed a handful of times. The chain uses TRBV7-9 and TRBJ2-1; TRBD2 aligns across 8 bases. Germline CDR1 is SEHNR and CDR2 is FQNEAQ (reference sequence). V was pared by 6 bases and J by 4 bases, with 11 bases of the junction left unmatched. The CDR3 covers 16 residues. This CDR3 is CASSSFPGLVYNEQFF. In nucleotides, the CDR3 is TGTGCCAGCAGTTCTTTCCCGGGACTAGTTTACAATGAGCAGTTCTTC. The entire variable domain, with the rest obtained from reference TRBV7-9 and TRBJ2-1, is as follows: DTGVSQNPRHKITKRGQNVTFRCDPISEHNRLYWYRQTLGQGPEFLTYFQNEAQLEKSRLLSDRFSAERPKGSFSTLEIQRTEQGDSAMYLCASSSFPGLVYNEQFFGPGTRLTVL.

This chain links TRBV7-7 with TRBJ2-7, with 12 positions matching TRBD2. The length of the CDR3 is 17 residues. Unmatched junction bases numbered 8, after V lost 3 bases and J lost 2 bases. Germline values: CDR1 SSHAT, CDR2 FNYEAQ (reference sequence). CDR3 DNA: TGTGCCAGCAGCTTCAACGTCACTAGCGGGAGGACCTACGAGCAGTACTTC. Its translation: CASSFNVTSGRTYEQYF.

J is TRBJ2-2 and V is TRBV6-6, with a weak D call TRBD1 (5 bases). Germline lookup yields CDR1 MNHNY and CDR2 SVGAGI (reference sequence). V was cut by 2 bases and J by 4 bases, with 5 bases left in between. CDR3 length: 13 amino acids. In nucleotides, the CDR3 is TGTGCCAGCAGTTACGGGGCCACCGGGGAGCTGTTTTTT. Translated, it gives CASSYGATGELFF.

This clone showed up just once. V is TRBV15 and J is TRBJ2-1; D perhaps matches TRBD2 (5 bases). Germline CDR1 and CDR2: LNHNV and YYDKDF (reference sequence). V dropped 1 base and J dropped 5 bases, with 12 bases sitting between them. The CDR3 has 15 amino acids. The CDR3 region has the DNA TGTGCCACCAGCAGAGTAACCGGGATACACAATGAGCAGTTCTTC. It yields the protein CATSRVTGIHNEQFF.

The V and J genes are TRBV27 and TRBJ2-7; weak D call: TRBD1 (5 bases). CDR1 MNHEY and CDR2 SMNVEV come from the germline V gene (reference sequence). The CDR3 extends over 13 amino acids. With 4 bases removed from V and 2 bases from J, the gap between germline ends came to 9 bases. CDR3 coding DNA: TGTGCCAGCAGTTATTCAGGGACCTACGAGCAGTACTTC. As protein: CASSYSGTYEQYF.

This clone was observed a handful of times. The gene calls are TRBV7-9 and TRBJ2-1, with D possibly being TRBD2 (5 bases). The germline V gene has CDR1 SEHNR and CDR2 FQNEAQ (reference sequence). V lost 5 bases, J lost 2 bases, and 10 bases lay in between. There are 14 residues in the CDR3. CDR3 sequence reads: CASSPSGAYNEQFF. The CDR3 region has the DNA TGTGCCAGCAGCCCTTCCGGGGCCTACAATGAGCAGTTCTTC.

The V call is TRBV19, the J call TRBJ2-7; perhaps TRBD2 as D (6 bases). Trimming took 4 bases from V and 0 from J, leaving 13 bases between them. Germline assignment: CDR1 LNHDA and CDR2 SQIVND (reference sequence). This CDR3 contains 15 residues. The CDR3 sequence is CASSTSGLISYEQYF. CDR3 bases: TGTGCCAGTAGTACTTCGGGACTGATCTCCTACGAGCAGTACTTC. Looking up the rest from reference TRBV19 and TRBJ2-7 gives the full variable domain: DGGITQSPKYLFRKEGQNVTLSCEQNLNHDAMYWYRQDPGQGLRLIYYSQIVNDFQKGDIAEGYSVSREKKESFPLTVTSAQKNPTAFYLCASSTSGLISYEQYFGPGTRLTVT.

The CDR3 reads CASSATIAVGTEAFF. In DNA form, the CDR3 reads TGTGCCAGCAGCGCAACCATAGCGGTGGGGACTGAAGCTTTCTTT. The genes are TRBV9 and TRBJ1-1, with D uncertain. The germline V gene encodes CDR1 SGDLS and CDR2 YYNGEE. The V gene lost 3 bases and the J gene lost 5 bases, with 17 bases spanning the gap. CDR3 size: 15 residues.

The V call is TRBV28, the J call TRBJ1-1; TRBD1 matches 7 bases. V lost 2 bases, J lost 3 bases, and 6 bases stayed unmatched. Germline lookup yields CDR1 MDHEN and CDR2 SYDVKM. This CDR3 comprises 15 residues. CDR3 region: CASSLRDSFYTEAFF. The CDR3 region has the DNA TGTGCCAGCAGTTTAAGGGACAGTTTTTACACTGAAGCTTTCTTT.

This clone was counted only a few times. The V call is TRBV27, the J call TRBJ1-2; the D is unclear. CDR1 is MNHEY, CDR2 SMNVEV, per germline (reference sequence). This CDR3 spans 13 amino acids. V was pared by 3 bases and J by 0 bases, with 5 bases between. The CDR3 DNA is TGTGCCAGCAGTTTCACTTCTAACTATGGCTACACCTTC. Protein: CASSFTSNYGYTF.

The rearrangement links TRBV29-1 to TRBJ2-2, with 10 bases aligning to TRBD1. The CDR3 contains 14 residues. J lost 3 bases, V lost 8 bases, and 6 bases had no gene match. Germline V gene lookup returns CDR1 SQVTM and CDR2 ANQGSEA. The CDR3 DNA reads as TGCAGCTCTTCCGGGACAGGGGACACCGGGGAGCTGTTTTTT. It specifies CSSSGTGDTGELFF.

This clone has a single count. The rearrangement joins TRBV5-4 to TRBJ2-3, with 15 bases aligning to TRBD2. Germline CDR1 and CDR2: SGHNT and YYREEE (reference sequence). The junction had 10 bases not matched to a gene; V was cut back by 0 bases and J by 2 bases. The CDR3 runs to 20 residues. CDR3 protein: CASSLAVGLAGGLSTDTQYF. The CDR3 nucleotides read TGTGCCAGCAGCTTGGCCGTGGGACTAGCGGGGGGACTATCCACAGATACGCAGTATTTT.

The J gene is TRBJ2-1, the V gene TRBV7-9; D is possibly TRBD2 (5 bases). V lost 4 bases to trimming and J lost 3 bases, with 16 bases between them. Germline CDR1 SEHNR, CDR2 FQNEAQ (reference sequence). The CDR3 has 16 residues. The CDR3 DNA reads TGTGCCAGCAGCTCCCCCCTAGCAGCAAACTACAATGAGCAGTTCTTC. Translated, it gives CASSSPLAANYNEQFF. The entire variable domain, with the rest obtained from reference TRBV7-9 and TRBJ2-1, is as follows: DTGVSQNPRHKITKRGQNVTFRCDPISEHNRLYWYRQTLGQGPEFLTYFQNEAQLEKSRLLSDRFSAERPKGSFSTLEIQRTEQGDSAMYLCASSSPLAANYNEQFFGPGTRLTVL.

The table lists this clone with a few counts. The chain has TRBV27 and TRBJ2-1; TRBD1 aligns across 8 bases. This CDR3 has 17 residues. Germline values: CDR1 MNHEY, CDR2 SMNVEV (reference sequence). With 6 bases clipped from V and 4 bases from J, the junction kept 14 bases outside the gene matches. The chain's CDR3 is CASSTDRTGLRYNEQFF. The DNA for the CDR3 is TGTGCCAGCAGCACTGATCGGACAGGGTTGAGGTACAATGAGCAGTTCTTC.

The CDR3 region is CASSLDNTQETQYF. The CDR3 nucleotides read TGTGCCAGCAGCTTAGATAACACACAAGAGACCCAGTACTTC. The chain links TRBV11-3 to TRBJ2-5; D gene uncertain. Per germline, CDR1 SGHNT and CDR2 YENEEA. The CDR3 has 14 amino acids. The V end was cut by 0 bases, the J end by 2 bases, with 7 bases between.